The clone carrying this T cell receptor (beta chain) was seen a few times. Its antigen is not identified. These data belong to a study of shared clonotypes between healthy human individuals. Study-wide background: Researchers assigned three CD4 naive, three CD4 memory, two CD8 naive and one CD8 memory plate to each donor. Overall study results and limits: Generation probability values for non-shared clonotypes were lower than those for clonotypes shared by all four donors.

For each subset, genomic DNA was distributed in equal portions over several immunoSEQ plates. Per sorted-subset replicate PCR, input was 150 to 250 ng DNA, representing around 30,000 T cell genomes. Only in-frame clones appear in the TCRdb table, and some are missing; sequencing was by immunoSEQ multiplex PCR. There are about 1 million clones in the sample; approximately 72% occur only once, and approximately 1.5% lies in the top ten. This clonotype originated in a man aged 18-30 years in good health. The sample was memory CD4+ T cells sorted from blood. Regarding subset: CD45RA-negative fraction.

DNA of the CDR3: TGTGCCAGCAGACCTTATACAGGCATCTACGAGCAGTACTTC. Encoded protein: CASRPYTGIYEQYF. J is TRBJ2-7 and V is TRBV7-2, with D perhaps TRBD1 (5 bases). Germline CDR1 SGHTA, CDR2 FQGNSA. The CDR3 has 14 amino acids. Trimming took off 6 bases at V and 3 bases at J, with 15 bases between the two ends.